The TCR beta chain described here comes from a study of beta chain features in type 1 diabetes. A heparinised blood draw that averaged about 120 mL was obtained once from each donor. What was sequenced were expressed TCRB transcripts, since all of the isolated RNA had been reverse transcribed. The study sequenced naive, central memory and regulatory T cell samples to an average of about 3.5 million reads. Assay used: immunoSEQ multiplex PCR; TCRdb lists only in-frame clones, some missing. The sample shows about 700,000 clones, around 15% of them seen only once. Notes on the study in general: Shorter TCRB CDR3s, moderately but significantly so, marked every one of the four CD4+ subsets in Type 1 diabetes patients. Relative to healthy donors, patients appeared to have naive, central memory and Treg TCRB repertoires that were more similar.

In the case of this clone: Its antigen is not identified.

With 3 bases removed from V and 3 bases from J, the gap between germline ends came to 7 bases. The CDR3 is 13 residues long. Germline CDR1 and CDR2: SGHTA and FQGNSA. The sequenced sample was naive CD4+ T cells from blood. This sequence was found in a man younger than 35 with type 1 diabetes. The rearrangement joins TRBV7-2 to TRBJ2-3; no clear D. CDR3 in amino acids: CASSFYLTDTQYF. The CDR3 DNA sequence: TGTGCCAGCAGCTTTTACTTGACAGATACGCAGTATTTT.